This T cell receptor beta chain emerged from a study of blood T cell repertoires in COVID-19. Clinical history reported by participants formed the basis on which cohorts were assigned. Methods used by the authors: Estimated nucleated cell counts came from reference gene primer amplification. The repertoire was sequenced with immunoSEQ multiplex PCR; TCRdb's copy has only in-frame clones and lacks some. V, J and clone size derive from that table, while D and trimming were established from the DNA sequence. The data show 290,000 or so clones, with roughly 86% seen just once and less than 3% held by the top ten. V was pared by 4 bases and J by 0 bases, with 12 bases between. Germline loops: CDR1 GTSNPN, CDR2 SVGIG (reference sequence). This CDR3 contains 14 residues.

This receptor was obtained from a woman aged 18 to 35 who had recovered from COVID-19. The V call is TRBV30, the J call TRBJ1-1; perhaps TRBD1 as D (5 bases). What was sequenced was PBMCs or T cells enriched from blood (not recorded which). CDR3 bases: TGTGCCTGGACCGCTGGACACTTGAACACTGAAGCTTTCTTT. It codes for CAWTAGHLNTEAFF.